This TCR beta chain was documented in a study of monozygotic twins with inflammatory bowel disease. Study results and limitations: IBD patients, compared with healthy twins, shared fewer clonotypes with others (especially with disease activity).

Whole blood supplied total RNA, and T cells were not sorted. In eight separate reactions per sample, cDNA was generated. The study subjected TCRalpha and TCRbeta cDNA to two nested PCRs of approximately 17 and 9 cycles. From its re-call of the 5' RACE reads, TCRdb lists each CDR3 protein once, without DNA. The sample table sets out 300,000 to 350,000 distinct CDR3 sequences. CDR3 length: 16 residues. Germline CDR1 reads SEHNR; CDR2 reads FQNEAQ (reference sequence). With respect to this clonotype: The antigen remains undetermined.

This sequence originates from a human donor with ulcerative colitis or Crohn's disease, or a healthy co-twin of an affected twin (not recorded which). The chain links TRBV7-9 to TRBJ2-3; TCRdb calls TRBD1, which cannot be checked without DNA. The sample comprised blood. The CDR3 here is CASSFRPGRVADTQYF. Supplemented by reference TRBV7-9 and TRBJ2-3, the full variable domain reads DTGVSQNPRHKITKRGQNVTFRCDPISEHNRLYWYRQTLGQGPEFLTYFQNEAQLEKSRLLSDRFSAERPKGSFSTLEIQRTEQGDSAMYLCASSFRPGRVADTQYFGPGTRLTVL.